This paragraph covers one T cell receptor beta chain sequence. Its antigen is as yet unknown. This entry comes from a study of a mutant IDH1 vaccine in newly diagnosed glioma. Germline CDR1 reads SGDLS; CDR2 reads YYNGEE. This CDR3 is 15 amino acids long. Trimming left V 3 bases short and J 0 bases short, with 10 bases between. Noted time point: week 47, end of study. Vaccine doses each comprised 300 ug of mutant IDH1 20-mer peptide, with topical imiquimod. Generated by immunoSEQ multiplex PCR, the TCRdb table keeps only in-frame clones and is missing some. The table shows tens of thousands of clones, with about 80% occurring only once.

Specimen: PBMCs, collected from a glioma patient whose treatment included an IDH1 peptide vaccine. This TCR came from a middle-aged man with glioma. The chain uses TRBV9 and TRBJ2-1, with a weak D call TRBD2 (5 bases). The chain's CDR3 is CASSDGGSSYNEQFF. DNA for the CDR3: TGTGCCAGCAGCGATGGTGGGAGCTCCTACAATGAGCAGTTCTTC.